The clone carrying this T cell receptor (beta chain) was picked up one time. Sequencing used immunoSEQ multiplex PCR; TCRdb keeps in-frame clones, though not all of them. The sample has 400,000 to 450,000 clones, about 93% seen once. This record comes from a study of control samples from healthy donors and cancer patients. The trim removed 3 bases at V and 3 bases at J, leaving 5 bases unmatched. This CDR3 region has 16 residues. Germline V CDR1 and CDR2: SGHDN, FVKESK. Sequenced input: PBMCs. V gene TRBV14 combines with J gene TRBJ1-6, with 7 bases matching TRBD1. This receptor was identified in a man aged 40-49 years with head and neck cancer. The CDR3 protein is CASSQNQGVYNSPLHF. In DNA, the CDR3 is TGTGCCAGCAGCCAGAACCAGGGGGTCTATAATTCACCCCTCCACTTT.